This T cell receptor beta chain was retrieved from a study of PD-L1 blockade in urothelial cancer. The wider study: The patients' atezolizumab therapy, 1,200 mg intravenously every 3 weeks, started in about 2014. Each patient had 0 to 3 earlier chemotherapy regimens. A median of approximately 150,000 T cells was found in the blood samples.

Synthetic TCR analog templates were spiked into all PCRs individually. Measured with immunoSEQ multiplex PCR; TCRdb has only the in-frame clones, and not every one. Of 70,000 or so clones listed, 80% to 85% are singletons. The CDR3 is 17 amino acids. The ends lost 1 base at V and 7 bases at J; junction bases unmatched: 6. The germline V gene has CDR1 MGHDK and CDR2 SYGVNS. The specimen was PBMCs, collected around atezolizumab (anti-PD-L1) treatment. The V call is TRBV25-1, the J call TRBJ2-1; TRBD2 matches at 14 bases. The sequence came from a man aged 70-80 years with urothelial cancer. In nucleotides, the CDR3 is TGTGCCAGCAGTGAATTGGGGACTAGCGGGAGTCGGAATGAGCAGTTCTTC. Protein sequence: CASSELGTSGSRNEQFF.